This TCR beta chain derives from a study of response to subunit inactivated influenza vaccine. Via MiXCR, TCRdb re-called the RT-PCR reads, giving one row per CDR3 protein. Of 150,000 to 200,000 distinct CDR3 sequences listed, roughly 12% are singletons. Germline CDR1 reads SGHVS; CDR2 reads FQNEAQ. V dropped 1 base and J dropped 3 bases, with 16 bases sitting between them. The CDR3 totals 17 residues. This clonotype has more than one count but fewer than ten. These same data were also listed under a study on T cells expressing NK-cell markers. As that report states: Production of TCR beta cDNA relied on 5'RACE template switching with UMIs.

V usage is TRBV7-8 and J usage is TRBJ2-1, with D possibly TRBD2 on 6 matching bases. This TCR was sampled from a man aged 45-60 years who received an inactivated influenza vaccine. The source material was CD8+ T cells sorted from PBMCs, sampled roughly 12 days after vaccination. The CDR3 nucleotides read TGTGCCAGCAGCTTAGTCGTGCGGGAAACATACTACAATGAGCAGTTCTTC. It codes for CASSLVVRETYYNEQFF. The full variable domain, completed using reference TRBV7-8 and TRBJ2-1, is GAGVSQSPRYKVAKRGQDVALRCDPISGHVSLFWYQQALGQGPEFLTYFQNEAQLDKSGLPSDRFFAERPEGSVSTLKIQRTQQEDSAVYLCASSLVVRETYYNEQFFGPGTRLTVL.